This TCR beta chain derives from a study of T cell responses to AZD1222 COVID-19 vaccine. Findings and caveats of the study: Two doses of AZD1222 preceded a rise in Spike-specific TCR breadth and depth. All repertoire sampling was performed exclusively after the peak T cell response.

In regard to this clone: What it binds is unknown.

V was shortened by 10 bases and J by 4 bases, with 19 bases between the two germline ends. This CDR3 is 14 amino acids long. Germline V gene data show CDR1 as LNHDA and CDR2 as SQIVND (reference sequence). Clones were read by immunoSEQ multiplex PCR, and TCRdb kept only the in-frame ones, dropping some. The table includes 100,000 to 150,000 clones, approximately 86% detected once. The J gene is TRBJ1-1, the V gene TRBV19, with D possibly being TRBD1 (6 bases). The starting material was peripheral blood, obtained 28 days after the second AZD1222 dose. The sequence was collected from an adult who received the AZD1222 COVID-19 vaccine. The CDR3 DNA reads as TGTGCCACCGAGAAGGGGGGGCTGGCCACTGAAGCTTTCTTT. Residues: CATEKGGLATEAFF.